This TCR beta chain was captured by sequencing in a study of vaccination and CD4 T cells after COVID-19. As for the study in general: The study drew post-COVID samples a median roughly 110 days after diagnosis (range 35 to 161).

The Oncomine TCR Beta short-read assay sequenced DNA from cultured CD4+ T cells. It was from cultured CD4+ T cells that genomic DNA was extracted. TCRdb re-analysed the PCR reads in MiXCR, keeping a single row per CDR3 protein. The table lists about 25,000 distinct CDR3 sequences, about 30% of them singletons. The CDR3 has 14 amino acids. Trimming removed 7 bases at V and 3 bases at J, with 13 bases between. The germline V gene encodes CDR1 ENHRY and CDR2 SYGVKD. As for time point: late sampling 161 to 241 days after vaccination in three convalescent patients. Treatment denoted: roughly ten-day PBMC culture with coronavirus spike peptide pools or control peptides (ViraFEST assay). As for this clonotype: Its matching antigen is unknown.

V is TRBV10-3 and J is TRBJ2-1, with D perhaps TRBD1 (6 bases). The source of this sequence is a human donor who had recovered from COVID-19. Sequencing was performed on CD4+ T cells from blood, cultured in vitro, taken about 7 months after SARS-CoV-2 vaccination. In nucleotides, the CDR3 is TGTGCCATCAACGAACAGGGAAACTACAATGAGCAGTTCTTC. Amino acid sequence: CAINEQGNYNEQFF.